This entry lists 26 T cell receptor beta chains sequenced from one sample in a study of cytomegalovirus exposure and HLA in healthy donors. Researchers ran the PCR with 60 Vbeta and 13 Jbeta primers. TCRdb keeps only in-frame clones here, not all; method: immunoSEQ multiplex PCR. The sample's table shows roughly 140,000 clones. Sequences were obtained from PBMCs. These receptor sequences come from a man aged 40-49 years in good health and CMV-seronegative.

The chain combines TRBV11-2 with TRBJ1-4, with TRBD1 as a possible D gene (6 bases). The CDR3 loop spans 14 amino acids. Between the trimmed V and J ends, which lost 6 bases and 12 bases, there was a span of 20 bases. Germline loops: CDR1 SGHAT, CDR2 FQNNGV. The CDR3: CASRPSSGPGELFF. DNA of the CDR3: TGTGCCAGCAGACCCTCGTCAGGTCCAGGGGAACTGTTTTTT.

The chain links TRBV5-1 to TRBJ1-4; D is unresolved. This CDR3 has 14 amino acids. Germline assignment: CDR1 SGHRS and CDR2 YFSETQ. Trimming took 5 bases from V and 1 from J, leaving 9 bases between them. Here the CDR3 DNA reads TGCGCCAGCAGAGGCGGCGGAACTAATGAAAAACTGTTTTTT. Protein: CASRGGGTNEKLFF. The full variable domain, in which reference TRBV5-1 and TRBJ1-4 provide the parts outside the CDR3, is KAGVTQTPRYLIKTRGQQVTLSCSPISGHRSVSWYQQTPGQGLQFLFEYFSETQRNKGNFPGRFSGRQFSNSRSEMNVSTLELGDSALYLCASRGGGTNEKLFFGSGTQLSVL.

The chain combines TRBV4-1 with TRBJ1-5, with 8 bases aligning to TRBD1. Germline-derived CDR1 and CDR2 are MGHRA and YSYEKL. V lost 0 bases, J lost 5 bases, and 3 bases stayed unmatched. The CDR3 is 15 amino acids. CDR3: CASSQEAGGYQPQHF. CDR3 coding DNA: TGCGCCAGCAGCCAAGAGGCAGGGGGCTATCAGCCCCAGCATTTT.

V and J are TRBV27 and TRBJ1-5, with D perhaps TRBD1 (5 bases). V lost 3 bases and J lost 3, with 12 bases in between. The CDR3 length is 15 residues. Germline-derived CDR1 and CDR2 are MNHEY and SMNVEV (reference sequence). CDR3 nucleotides: TGTGCCAGCAGTTTTACCACAGGATACAATCAGCCCCAGCATTTT. Translating gives CASSFTTGYNQPQHF.

The chain links TRBV5-1 to TRBJ2-5, with 9 bases aligning to TRBD1. Germline loops: CDR1 SGHRS, CDR2 YFSETQ. Losses at the gene ends were 0 bases for V and 2 bases for J; bases not matched to a gene: 5. The CDR3 is 16 residues long. CDR3 sequence: CASSLDPGTGQETQYF. The CDR3 region has the DNA TGCGCCAGCAGCTTGGACCCTGGGACAGGGCAAGAGACCCAGTACTTC.

Note on this clone: Germline is not matched at one junction end, which may reflect a read error. In the same sample, other DNA sequences code for this CDR3. V and J are TRBV7-9 and TRBJ2-5; TRBD1 matches 8 bases. Germline V lookup: CDR1 SEHNR, CDR2 FQNEAQ (reference sequence). The CDR3 totals 14 residues. Written as DNA, the CDR3 is TGTGCCAGCAGTCCAACAGGGGGTAGGGAGACCCAATACTTC. Amino acid sequence: CASSPTGGRETQYF.

This rearrangement joins TRBV5-4 to TRBJ1-3; D possibly corresponds to TRBD1 (5 bases). Germline CDR1 and CDR2: SGHNT and YYREEE (reference sequence). This CDR3 has 15 residues. V lost 0 bases and J lost 2, with 9 bases in between. For the CDR3, the DNA is TGTGCCAGCAGCTTGGCCGGGGGGGCTGGAAACACCATATATTTT. Translation gives CASSLAGGAGNTIYF.

V and J are TRBV2 and TRBJ2-3; D call uncertain. Trimming stripped 6 bases from V and 3 bases from J, with 10 bases between. Germline V gives CDR1 SNHLY, CDR2 FYNNEI. This CDR3 comprises 13 residues. As DNA, the CDR3 is TGTGCCAGCAGCCCCGACTTGACAGATACGCAGTATTTT. Protein sequence: CASSPDLTDTQYF.

This CDR3 is CSVVVANGELFF. DNA of the CDR3: TGCAGCGTTGTGGTCGCTAACGGGGAGCTGTTTTTT. The chain is built from TRBV29-1 and TRBJ2-2; no clear D gene. The length of the CDR3 is 12 residues. V lost 4 bases and J lost 7, with 10 bases in between. Germline V lookup: CDR1 SQVTM, CDR2 ANQGSEA.

The chain couples TRBV6-1 to TRBJ2-5; 7 positions match TRBD2. V gave up 2 bases and J gave up 0 bases; unmatched junction bases: 9. The CDR3 is 17 amino acids. Germline V gene sequence: CDR1 MNHNS, CDR2 SASEGT. CDR3 DNA sequence: TGTGCCAGCAGTGAATTCCGACTAGCCGAGTACCAAGAGACCCAGTACTTC. Protein product: CASSEFRLAEYQETQYF.

The chain couples TRBV10-3 to TRBJ1-2, with a possible D match to TRBD1 (5 bases). The germline V gene has CDR1 ENHRY and CDR2 SYGVKD. Trimming removed 2 bases from V and 5 bases from J, with 6 bases in between. The CDR3 covers 12 residues. The CDR3 region is CAISEKGYGYTF. CDR3 in DNA: TGTGCCATCAGTGAGAAGGGGTATGGCTACACCTTC.

This rearrangement joins TRBV2 to TRBJ2-7, with a weak D call TRBD1 (6 bases). CDR3 length: 13 amino acids. CDR1 is SNHLY, CDR2 FYNNEI, per germline. Trimming took off 5 bases at V and 2 bases at J, with 10 bases between the two ends. CDR3: CASSTQGTYEQYF. The CDR3 nucleotides read TGTGCCAGCAGTACCCAGGGGACCTACGAGCAGTACTTC.

V usage is TRBV5-4 and J usage is TRBJ1-4; 9 bases match TRBD1. The CDR3 totals 13 residues. Germline CDR1 reads SGHNT; CDR2 reads YYREEE (reference sequence). J lost 7 bases, V lost 4 bases, and 2 bases had no gene match. For the CDR3, the DNA is TGTGCCAGCAGCGGACAGGGGATTGAAAAACTGTTTTTT. As protein: CASSGQGIEKLFF.

This sequence joins TRBV5-1 and TRBJ2-3; 8 positions agree with TRBD1. The length of the CDR3 is 15 residues. Germline V gene lookup returns CDR1 SGHRS and CDR2 YFSETQ. Trimming at V came to 5 bases and at J to 4 bases, leaving 9 bases not matched to a gene. In DNA, the CDR3 is TGCGCCAGCAGTGTTCAGGGGGCTGAGGCAGATACGCAGTATTTT. This codes for CASSVQGAEADTQYF.

The chain uses TRBV4-2 and TRBJ2-7; 7 bases map to TRBD2. V was clipped by 2 bases and J by 1 base; unmatched bases: 2. Germline V gene lookup returns CDR1 LGHNA and CDR2 YNFKEQ. The CDR3 consists of 14 residues. DNA of the CDR3: TGTGCCAGCAGCCAAACGGGGGGTTCCTACGAGCAGTACTTC. Protein product: CASSQTGGSYEQYF.

The rearrangement links TRBV10-1 to TRBJ2-5; 8 bases line up with TRBD2. Germline V lookup: CDR1 WNHNN, CDR2 SYGVQD (reference sequence). The CDR3 length is 17 residues. V lost 0 bases and J lost 5; bases outside the gene matches: 11. The CDR3 DNA follows: TGCGCCAGCAGTGAGTCGAAGCCCGCGGGGGGTAGGGAGACCCAGTACTTC. It encodes CASSESKPAGGRETQYF.

This chain uses TRBV6-1 with TRBJ2-5, with TRBD1 identical over 7 bases. Germline V gives CDR1 MNHNS, CDR2 SASEGT. The CDR3 totals 14 residues. The V and J ends lost 5 bases and 4 bases, in that order; junction bases with no gene match: 7. CDR3 region: CASSPRQGLETQYF. In DNA form, the CDR3 reads TGTGCCAGCAGTCCCCGACAGGGTCTAGAGACCCAGTACTTC.

The chain joins TRBV29-1 to TRBJ2-2, with 12 bases matching TRBD2. There are 15 residues in the CDR3. Germline V lookup: CDR1 SQVTM, CDR2 ANQGSEA. Unmatched junction bases numbered 6, after V lost 7 bases and J lost 3 bases. DNA of the CDR3: TGCAGCGCCACTAGCGGGGGGAAAGACACCGGGGAGCTGTTTTTT. The encoded protein is CSATSGGKDTGELFF.

The genes are TRBV10-2 and TRBJ2-2; 13 bases agree with TRBD2. Germline CDR1 WSHSY, CDR2 SAAADI. After removal of 2 bases from V and 13 bases from J, the junction contained 13 bases not matched to a gene. The CDR3 runs 17 residues. The chain's CDR3 is CASSEPRTSGGLLTLFF. In DNA form, the CDR3 reads TGCGCCAGCAGTGAGCCTCGGACTAGCGGGGGCCTTCTAACGCTGTTTTTT.

The rearrangement links TRBV12-5 to TRBJ1-5; TRBD1 matches at 7 bases. The CDR3 is 18 amino acids. V trimming: 0 bases; J trimming: 5 bases; junction bases outside the gene matches: 13. The germline V gene encodes CDR1 LGHNT and CDR2 FRNRAP. The CDR3 nucleotides are TGTGCTAGTGGTTTGGTACCATCTTCGGGACAGAGCTATCAGCCCCAGCATTTT. Amino acids: CASGLVPSSGQSYQPQHF.

The rearrangement links TRBV29-1 to TRBJ2-1; the match to TRBD2 covers 7 bases. The trim removed 4 bases at V and 0 bases at J, leaving 9 bases unmatched. Germline-derived CDR1 and CDR2 are SQVTM and ANQGSEA. This CDR3 is 16 amino acids long. CDR3 DNA: TGCAGCGTTGTGGGGGGGACTTTCAGCTCCTACAATGAGCAGTTCTTC. It translates to CSVVGGTFSSYNEQFF.

The chain recombines TRBV6-5 with TRBJ2-1; D is possibly TRBD2 (6 bases). Trimming stripped 7 bases from V and 6 bases from J, with 16 bases between. Germline V gene data show CDR1 as MNHEY and CDR2 as SVGAGI. The CDR3 is 14 amino acids. The CDR3, as DNA: TGTGCCAGCAAGGGTAGCGTCGGGGGCAATGAGCAGTTCTTC. Translation gives CASKGSVGGNEQFF.

J is TRBJ1-1 and V is TRBV7-8; D is undetermined. The germline gives CDR1 SGHVS, CDR2 FQNEAQ. The V end lost 3 bases, the J end lost 4 bases, and 15 bases lay between the germline ends. CDR3 length: 15 residues. CDR3 residues: CASSFKIKEPTEAFF. The CDR3 DNA follows: TGTGCCAGCAGCTTTAAGATTAAAGAGCCCACTGAAGCTTTCTTT.

J is TRBJ2-1 and V is TRBV5-4; TRBD2 aligns across 9 bases. Looked up from germline, CDR1 is SGHNT and CDR2 is YYREEE (reference sequence). The CDR3 spans 13 residues. With V trimmed by 6 bases and J by 8 bases, 6 bases remained unmatched. The CDR3 DNA reads as TGTGCCAGCAATGCGGGGGGGCCGTATGAGCAGTTCTTC. Amino acids: CASNAGGPYEQFF.

The V and J genes are TRBV6-5 and TRBJ1-2; D is perhaps TRBD1 (6 bases). Germline V gene sequence: CDR1 MNHEY, CDR2 SVGAGI. Trimming stripped 6 bases from V and 8 bases from J, with 10 bases between. The length of the CDR3 is 11 residues. DNA of the CDR3: TGTGCCAGCAGAGGGGGAAGGGGCTACACCTTC. It is translated as CASRGGRGYTF.

This chain joins TRBV2 and TRBJ1-4; TRBD1 matches at 7 bases. The CDR3 consists of 14 residues. Per the germline V gene, CDR1 is SNHLY and CDR2 is FYNNEI. V dropped 7 bases and J dropped 8; count of bases not matched to a gene: 10. In nucleotides, the CDR3 is TGTGCCAGCACCTCTTTGGCAGGGGGAGAAAAACTGTTTTTT. The encoded protein is CASTSLAGGEKLFF.